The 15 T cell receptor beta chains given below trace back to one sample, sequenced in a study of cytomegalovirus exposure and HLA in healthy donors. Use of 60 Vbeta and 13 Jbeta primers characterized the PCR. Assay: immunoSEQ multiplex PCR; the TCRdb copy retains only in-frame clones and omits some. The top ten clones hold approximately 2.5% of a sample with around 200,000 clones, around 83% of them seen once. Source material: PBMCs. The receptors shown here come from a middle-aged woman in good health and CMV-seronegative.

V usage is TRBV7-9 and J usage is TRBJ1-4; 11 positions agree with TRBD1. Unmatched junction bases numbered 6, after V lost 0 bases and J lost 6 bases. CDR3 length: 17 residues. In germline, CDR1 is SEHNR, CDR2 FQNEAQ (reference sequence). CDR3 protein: CASSLAGQGAYYEKLFF. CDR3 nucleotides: TGTGCCAGCAGCTTAGCAGGACAGGGGGCATATTATGAAAAACTGTTTTTT.

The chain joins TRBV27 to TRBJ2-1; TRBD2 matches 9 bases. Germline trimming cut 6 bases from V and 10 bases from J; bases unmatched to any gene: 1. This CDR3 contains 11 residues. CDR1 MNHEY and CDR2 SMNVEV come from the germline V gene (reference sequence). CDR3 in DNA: TGTGCCAGCAGGACTAGCGGAGAGCAGTTCTTC. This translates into CASRTSGEQFF.

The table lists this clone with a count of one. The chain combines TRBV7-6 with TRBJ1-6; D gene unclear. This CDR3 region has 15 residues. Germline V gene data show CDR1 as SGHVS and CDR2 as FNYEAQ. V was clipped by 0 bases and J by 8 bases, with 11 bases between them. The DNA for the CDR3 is TGTGCCAGCAGCTTAGCAGACTTTATGGATTCACCCCTCCACTTT. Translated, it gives CASSLADFMDSPLHF.

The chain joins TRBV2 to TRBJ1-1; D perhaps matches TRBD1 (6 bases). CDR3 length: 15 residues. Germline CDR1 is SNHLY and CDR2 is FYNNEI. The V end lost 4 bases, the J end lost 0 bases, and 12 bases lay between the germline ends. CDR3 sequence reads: CASSVMGGLNTEAFF. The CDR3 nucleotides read TGTGCCAGCAGTGTGATGGGGGGGCTGAACACTGAAGCTTTCTTT.

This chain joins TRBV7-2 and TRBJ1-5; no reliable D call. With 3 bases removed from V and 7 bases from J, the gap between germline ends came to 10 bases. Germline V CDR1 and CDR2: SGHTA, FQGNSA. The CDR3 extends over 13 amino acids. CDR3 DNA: TGTGCCAGCAGCTTCGGGTGGAACCAGCCCCAGCATTTT. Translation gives CASSFGWNQPQHF.

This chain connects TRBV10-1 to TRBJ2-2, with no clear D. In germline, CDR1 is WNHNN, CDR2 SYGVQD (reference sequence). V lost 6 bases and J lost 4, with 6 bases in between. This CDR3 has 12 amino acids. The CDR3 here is CASSYSTGELFF. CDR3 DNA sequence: TGCGCCAGCAGCTACAGCACCGGGGAGCTGTTTTTT.

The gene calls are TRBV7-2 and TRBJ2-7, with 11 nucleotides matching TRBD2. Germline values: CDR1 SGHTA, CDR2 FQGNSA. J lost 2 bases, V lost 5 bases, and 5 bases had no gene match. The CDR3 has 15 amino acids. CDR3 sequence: CASSLISGRAYEQYF. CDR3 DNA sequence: TGTGCCAGCAGCCTAATTAGCGGGAGGGCCTACGAGCAGTACTTC. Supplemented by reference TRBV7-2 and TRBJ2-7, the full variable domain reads GAGVSQSPSNKVTEKGKDVELRCDPISGHTALYWYRQSLGQGLEFLIYFQGNSAPDKSGLPSDRFSAERTGGSVSTLTIQRTQQEDSAVYLCASSLISGRAYEQYFGPGTRLTVT.

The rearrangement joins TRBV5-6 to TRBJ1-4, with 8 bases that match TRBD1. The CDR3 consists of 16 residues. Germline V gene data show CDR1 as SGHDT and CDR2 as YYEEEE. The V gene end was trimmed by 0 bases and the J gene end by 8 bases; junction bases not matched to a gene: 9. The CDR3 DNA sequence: TGTGCCAGCAGCTTGGCGGCAGGGGGCTTTGGAGAAAAACTGTTTTTT. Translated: CASSLAAGGFGEKLFF.

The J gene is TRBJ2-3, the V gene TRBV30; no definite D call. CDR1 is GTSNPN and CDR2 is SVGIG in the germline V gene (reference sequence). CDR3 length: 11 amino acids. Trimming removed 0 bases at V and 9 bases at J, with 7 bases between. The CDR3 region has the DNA TGTGCCTGGAGTGTATACGGGACGCAGTATTTT. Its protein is CAWSVYGTQYF.

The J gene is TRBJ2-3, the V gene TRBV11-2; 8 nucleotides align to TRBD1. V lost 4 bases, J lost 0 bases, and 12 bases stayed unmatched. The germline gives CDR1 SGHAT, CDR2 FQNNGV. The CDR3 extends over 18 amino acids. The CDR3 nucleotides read TGTGCCAGCAGCTCCTGGGTGGTCGACAGGGGAAGCACAGATACGCAGTATTTT. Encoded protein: CASSSWVVDRGSTDTQYF.

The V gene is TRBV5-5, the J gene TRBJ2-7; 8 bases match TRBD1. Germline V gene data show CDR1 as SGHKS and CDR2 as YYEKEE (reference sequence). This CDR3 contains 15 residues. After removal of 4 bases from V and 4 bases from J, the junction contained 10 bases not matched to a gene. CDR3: CASSRTGTGQYEQYF. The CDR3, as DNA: TGTGCCAGCAGCCGCACCGGGACAGGACAATACGAGCAGTACTTC.

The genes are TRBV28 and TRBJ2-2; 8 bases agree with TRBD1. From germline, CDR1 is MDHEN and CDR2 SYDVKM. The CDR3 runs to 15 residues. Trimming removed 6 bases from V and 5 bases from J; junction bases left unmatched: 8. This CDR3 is CASSPRTGLTGELFF. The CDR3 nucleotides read TGTGCCAGCAGCCCAAGGACAGGGCTGACCGGGGAGCTGTTTTTT.

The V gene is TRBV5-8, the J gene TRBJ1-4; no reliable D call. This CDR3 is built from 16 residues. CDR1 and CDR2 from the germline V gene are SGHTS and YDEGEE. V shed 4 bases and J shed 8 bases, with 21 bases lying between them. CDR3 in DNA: TGTGCCAGCAGCCTGGGAGGAACCCAAAGCCGGGAAAAACTGTTTTTT. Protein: CASSLGGTQSREKLFF.

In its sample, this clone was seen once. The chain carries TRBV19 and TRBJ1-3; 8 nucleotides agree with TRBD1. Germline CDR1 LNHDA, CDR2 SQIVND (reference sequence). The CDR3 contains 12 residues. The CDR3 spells CGTGSSGNTIYF. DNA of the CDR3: TGTGGGACAGGGTCATCTGGAAACACCATATATTTT.

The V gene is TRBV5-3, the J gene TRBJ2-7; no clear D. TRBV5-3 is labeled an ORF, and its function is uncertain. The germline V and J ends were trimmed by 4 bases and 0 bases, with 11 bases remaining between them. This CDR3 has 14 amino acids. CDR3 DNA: TGTGCCAGAAGCCGCGGCGGCAGCTCCTACGAGCAGTACTTC. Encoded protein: CARSRGGSSYEQYF.